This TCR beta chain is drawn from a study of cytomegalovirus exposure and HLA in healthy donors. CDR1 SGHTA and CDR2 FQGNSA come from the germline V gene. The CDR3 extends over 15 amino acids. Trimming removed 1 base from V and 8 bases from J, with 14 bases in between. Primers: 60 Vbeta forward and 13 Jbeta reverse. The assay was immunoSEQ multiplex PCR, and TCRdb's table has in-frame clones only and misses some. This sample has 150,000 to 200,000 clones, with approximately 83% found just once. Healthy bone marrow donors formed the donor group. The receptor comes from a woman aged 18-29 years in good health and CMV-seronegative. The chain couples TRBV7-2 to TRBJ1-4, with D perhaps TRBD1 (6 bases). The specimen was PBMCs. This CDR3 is CASSLVRGGLEKLFF. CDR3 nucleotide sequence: TGTGCCAGCAGCTTAGTCAGGGGCGGGTTGGAAAAACTGTTTTTT. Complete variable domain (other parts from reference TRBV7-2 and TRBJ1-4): GAGVSQSPSNKVTEKGKDVELRCDPISGHTALYWYRQSLGQGLEFLIYFQGNSAPDKSGLPSDRFSAERTGGSVSTLTIQRTQQEDSAVYLCASSLVRGGLEKLFFGSGTQLSVL.